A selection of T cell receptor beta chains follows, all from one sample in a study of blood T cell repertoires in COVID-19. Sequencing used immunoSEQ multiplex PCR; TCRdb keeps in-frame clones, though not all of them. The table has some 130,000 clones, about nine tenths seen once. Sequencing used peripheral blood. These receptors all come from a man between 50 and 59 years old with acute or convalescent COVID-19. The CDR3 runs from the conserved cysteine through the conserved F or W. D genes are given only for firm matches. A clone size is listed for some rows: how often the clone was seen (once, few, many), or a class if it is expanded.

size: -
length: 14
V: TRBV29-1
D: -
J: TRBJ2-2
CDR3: CSVEERALTGELFF
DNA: TGCAGCGTTGAGGAGAGGGCCCTCACCGGGGAGCTGTTTTTT

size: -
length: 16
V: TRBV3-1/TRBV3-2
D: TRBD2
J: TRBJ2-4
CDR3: CASSATSGIAKNIQYF
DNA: TGTGCCAGCAGCGCGACTAGCGGAATAGCCAAAAACATTCAGTACTTC

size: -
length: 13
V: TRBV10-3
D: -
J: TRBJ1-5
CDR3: CAIQRATGQPQHF
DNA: TGTGCCATCCAAAGGGCGACGGGACAGCCCCAGCATTTT

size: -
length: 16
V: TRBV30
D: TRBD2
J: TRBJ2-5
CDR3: CAWSASVLGGVETQYF
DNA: TGTGCCTGGAGTGCTTCCGTATTGGGAGGGGTAGAGACCCAGTACTTC

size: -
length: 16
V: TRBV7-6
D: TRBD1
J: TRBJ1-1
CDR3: CASSLVRGLSRIEAFF
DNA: TGTGCCAGCAGCTTAGTCAGGGGGCTGAGTCGAATTGAAGCTTTCTTT

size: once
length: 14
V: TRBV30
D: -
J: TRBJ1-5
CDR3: CAWSSRGGRQPQHF
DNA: TGTGCCTGGAGTAGTCGGGGGGGCCGGCAGCCCCAGCATTTT

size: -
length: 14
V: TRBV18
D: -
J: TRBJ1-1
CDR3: CASSPIRQNTEAFF
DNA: TGTGCCAGCTCACCTATTAGACAGAACACTGAAGCTTTCTTT

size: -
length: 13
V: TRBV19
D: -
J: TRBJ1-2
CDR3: CASSFQANYGYTF
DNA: TGTGCCAGTAGTTTCCAGGCCAACTATGGCTACACCTTC

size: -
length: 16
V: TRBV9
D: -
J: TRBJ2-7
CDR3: CASSVTGKKGIHEQYF
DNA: TGTGCCAGCAGCGTTACGGGGAAGAAAGGGATCCACGAGCAGTACTTC

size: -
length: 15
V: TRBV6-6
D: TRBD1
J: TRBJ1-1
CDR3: CASSLGQGKNTEAFF
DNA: TGTGCCAGCAGCTTGGGACAGGGGAAGAACACTGAAGCTTTCTTT

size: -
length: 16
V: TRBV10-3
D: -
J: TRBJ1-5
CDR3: CAISEVYGGSNQPQHF
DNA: TGTGCCATCAGTGAGGTCTATGGGGGGAGCAATCAGCCCCAGCATTTT

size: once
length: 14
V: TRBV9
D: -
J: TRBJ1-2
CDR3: CASSPSTGPYGYTF
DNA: TGTGCCAGCAGCCCCTCGACAGGCCCCTATGGCTACACCTTC

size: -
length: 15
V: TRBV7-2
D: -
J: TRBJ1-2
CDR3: CASSFAVTGNYGYTF
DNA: TGTGCCAGCAGCTTCGCCGTAACAGGGAACTATGGCTACACCTTC

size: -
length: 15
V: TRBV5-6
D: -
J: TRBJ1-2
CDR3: CASSPLALGGYGYTF
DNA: TGTGCCAGCAGCCCCCTCGCCCTAGGAGGCTATGGCTACACCTTC

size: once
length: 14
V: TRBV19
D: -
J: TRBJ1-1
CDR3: CASSIDPSVRKAFF
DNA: TGTGCCAGTAGTATAGATCCCTCTGTCAGGAAGGCTTTCTTT

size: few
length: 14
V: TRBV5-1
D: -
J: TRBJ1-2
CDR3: CASSLAEGNYGYTF
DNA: TGCGCCAGCAGCTTGGCCGAGGGTAACTATGGCTACACCTTC

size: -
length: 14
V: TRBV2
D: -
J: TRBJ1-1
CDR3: CASRTQGGSTEAFF
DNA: TGTGCCAGCAGAACACAGGGAGGGTCCACTGAAGCTTTCTTT

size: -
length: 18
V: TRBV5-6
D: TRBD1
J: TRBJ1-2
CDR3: CASSLVGVGTGEGYGYTF
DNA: TGTGCCAGCAGCTTGGTGGGAGTTGGGACAGGGGAAGGCTATGGCTACACCTTC

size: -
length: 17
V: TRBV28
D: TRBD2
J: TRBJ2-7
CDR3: CASSPWGLAGGPYEQYF
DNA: TGTGCCAGCAGTCCTTGGGGACTAGCGGGAGGGCCCTACGAGCAGTACTTC

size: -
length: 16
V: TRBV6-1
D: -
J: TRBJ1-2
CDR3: CASSERGSPTPYGYTF
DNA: TGTGCCAGCAGTGAAAGGGGGAGCCCCACCCCGTATGGCTACACCTTC

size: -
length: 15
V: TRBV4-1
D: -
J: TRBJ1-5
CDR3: CASSQVGGSNQPQHF
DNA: TGCGCCAGCAGCCAAGTCGGAGGCTCCAATCAGCCCCAGCATTTT

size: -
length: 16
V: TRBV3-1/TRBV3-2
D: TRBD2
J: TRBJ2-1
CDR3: CASSPRGLAVNNEQFF
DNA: TGTGCCAGCAGCCCCCGGGGACTAGCGGTTAACAATGAGCAGTTCTTC

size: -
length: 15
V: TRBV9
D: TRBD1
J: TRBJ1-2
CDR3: CASSTRTGGNYGYTF
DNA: TGTGCCAGCAGCACCCGGACAGGCGGCAACTATGGCTACACCTTC

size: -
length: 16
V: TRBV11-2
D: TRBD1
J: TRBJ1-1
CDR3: CASSPGRGRRNTEAFF
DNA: TGTGCCAGCAGCCCTGGTAGGGGGCGAAGAAACACTGAAGCTTTCTTT

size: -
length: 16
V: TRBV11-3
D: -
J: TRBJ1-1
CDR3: CASSLGAGNTNTEAFF
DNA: TGTGCCAGCAGCTTAGGGGCAGGGAACACGAACACTGAAGCTTTCTTT

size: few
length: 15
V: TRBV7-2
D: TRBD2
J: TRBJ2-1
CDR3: CASSLGSGSFNEQFF
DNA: TGTGCCAGCAGCTTAGGTAGCGGGAGTTTCAATGAGCAGTTCTTC

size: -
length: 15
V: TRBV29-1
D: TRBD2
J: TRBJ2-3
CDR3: CSVARGGVGPDTQYF
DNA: TGCAGCGTTGCTCGGGGGGGAGTAGGCCCAGATACGCAGTATTTT

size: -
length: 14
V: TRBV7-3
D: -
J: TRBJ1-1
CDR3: CASSPGLGYTEAFF
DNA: TGTGCCAGCAGCCCAGGGCTCGGGTACACTGAAGCTTTCTTT

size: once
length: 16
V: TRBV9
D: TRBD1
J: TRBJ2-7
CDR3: CASSGPRDSSPYEQYF
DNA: TGTGCCAGCAGCGGACCCCGGGACAGCTCCCCCTACGAGCAGTACTTC

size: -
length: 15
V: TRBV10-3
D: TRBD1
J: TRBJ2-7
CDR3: CAISTGQGAPYEQYF
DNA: TGTGCCATCAGTACAGGGCAGGGGGCCCCCTACGAGCAGTACTTC

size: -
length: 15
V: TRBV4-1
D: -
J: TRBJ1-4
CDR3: CASAVLGGINEKLFF
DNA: TGCGCCAGCGCCGTCTTGGGAGGGATTAATGAAAAACTGTTTTTT

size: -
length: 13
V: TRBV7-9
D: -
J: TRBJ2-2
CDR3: CASSPSVIGELFF
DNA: TGTGCCAGCAGCCCCTCGGTAATCGGGGAGCTGTTTTTT

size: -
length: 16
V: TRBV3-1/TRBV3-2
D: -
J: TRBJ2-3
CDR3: CASSQDRLASLDTQYF
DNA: TGTGCCAGCAGCCAAGACCGGCTTGCTAGCCTAGATACGCAGTATTTT

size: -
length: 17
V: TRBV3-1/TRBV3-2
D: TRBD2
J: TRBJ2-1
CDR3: CASSQDLIAGGNNEQFF
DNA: TGTGCCAGCAGCCAAGATCTAATAGCGGGAGGGAACAATGAGCAGTTCTTC

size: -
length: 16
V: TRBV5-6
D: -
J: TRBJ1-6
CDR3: CASSLGANSYNSPLHF
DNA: TGTGCCAGCAGCTTGGGAGCGAACTCCTATAATTCACCCCTCCACTTT

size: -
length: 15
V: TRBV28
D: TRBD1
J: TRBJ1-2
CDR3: CASSHAGQTFYGYTF
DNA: TGTGCCAGCAGTCACGCGGGACAGACCTTCTATGGCTACACCTTC

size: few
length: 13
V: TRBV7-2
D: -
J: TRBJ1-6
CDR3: CASSRTVNSPLHF
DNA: TGTGCCAGCAGCCGGACAGTTAATTCACCCCTCCACTTT

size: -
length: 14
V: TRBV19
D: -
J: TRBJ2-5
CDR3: CASSTRTAEETQYF
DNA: TGTGCCAGTAGTACTCGGACAGCGGAAGAGACCCAGTACTTC

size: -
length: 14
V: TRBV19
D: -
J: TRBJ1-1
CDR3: CASRTREGNTEAFF
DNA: TGTGCCAGTAGGACCCGGGAGGGGAACACTGAAGCTTTCTTT

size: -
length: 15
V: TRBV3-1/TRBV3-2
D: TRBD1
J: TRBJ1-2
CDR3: CASSQDKGQGGGYTF
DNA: TGTGCCAGCAGCCAAGATAAGGGACAGGGCGGAGGCTACACCTTC

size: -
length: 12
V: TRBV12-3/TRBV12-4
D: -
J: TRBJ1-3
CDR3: CASSFRENTIYF
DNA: TGTGCCAGCAGTTTCCGCGAAAACACCATATATTTT